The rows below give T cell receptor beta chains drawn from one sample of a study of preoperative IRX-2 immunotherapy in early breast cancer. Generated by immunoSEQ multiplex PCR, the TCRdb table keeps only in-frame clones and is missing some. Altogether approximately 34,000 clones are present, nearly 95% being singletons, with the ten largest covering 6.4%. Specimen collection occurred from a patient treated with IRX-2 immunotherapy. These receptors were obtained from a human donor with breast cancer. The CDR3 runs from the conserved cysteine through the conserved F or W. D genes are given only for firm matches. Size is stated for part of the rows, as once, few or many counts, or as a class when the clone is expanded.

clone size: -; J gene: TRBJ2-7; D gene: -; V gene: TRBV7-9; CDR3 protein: CASSLNQGTYEQYF; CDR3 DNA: TGTGCCAGCAGCCTAAATCAGGGAACCTACGAGCAGTACTTC
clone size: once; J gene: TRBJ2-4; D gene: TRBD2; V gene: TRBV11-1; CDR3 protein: CASSLDANSGRAGGGIQYF; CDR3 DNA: TGTGCCAGCAGCTTAGACGCGAACAGCGGGAGGGCCGGGGGCGGCATTCAGTACTTC
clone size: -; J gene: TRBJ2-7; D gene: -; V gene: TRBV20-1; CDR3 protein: CSATSGPGMYF; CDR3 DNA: TGCAGTGCTACCTCCGGGCCCGGCATGTACTTC
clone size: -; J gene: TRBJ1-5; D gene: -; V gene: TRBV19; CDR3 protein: CASSNLAGGGGYSNQPQHF; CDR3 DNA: TGTGCCAGTAGTAACCTAGCGGGAGGGGGAGGATATAGCAATCAGCCCCAGCATTTT
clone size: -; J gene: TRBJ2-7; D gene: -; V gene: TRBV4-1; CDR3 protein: CASSQSYEQYF; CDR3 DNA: TGCGCCAGCAGCCAGAGTTACGAGCAGTACTTC
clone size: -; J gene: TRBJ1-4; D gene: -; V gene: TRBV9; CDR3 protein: CASSVSAGTTTNEKLFF; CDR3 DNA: TGTGCCAGCAGCGTAAGCGCAGGGACTACAACTAATGAAAAACTGTTTTTT
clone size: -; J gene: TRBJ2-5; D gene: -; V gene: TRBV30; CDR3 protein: CAWSLALETQYF; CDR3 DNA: TGTGCCTGGAGTCTCGCGTTGGAGACCCAGTACTTC
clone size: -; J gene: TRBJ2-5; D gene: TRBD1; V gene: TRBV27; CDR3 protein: CASSSGQMTPQETQYF; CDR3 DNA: TGTGCCAGCAGTTCGGGACAGATGACACCTCAAGAGACCCAGTACTTC
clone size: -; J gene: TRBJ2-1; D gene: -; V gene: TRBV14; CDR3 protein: CASSQAGASAYNEQFF; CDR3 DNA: TGTGCCAGCAGCCAAGCGGGAGCTAGCGCCTACAATGAGCAGTTCTTC
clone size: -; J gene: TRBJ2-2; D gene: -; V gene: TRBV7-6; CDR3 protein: CASSPTSPTGELFF; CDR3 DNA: TGTGCCAGCAGCCCTACTTCCCCCACCGGGGAGCTGTTTTTT
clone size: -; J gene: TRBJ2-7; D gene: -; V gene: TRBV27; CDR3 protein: CASSSRDRQYF; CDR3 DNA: TGTGCCAGCAGTTCCAGGGATAGGCAGTACTTC
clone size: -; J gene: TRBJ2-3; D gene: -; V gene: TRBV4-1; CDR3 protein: CASSQEPSSPPDTQYF; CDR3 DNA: TGCGCCAGCAGCCAAGAGCCATCATCCCCCCCAGATACGCAGTATTTT
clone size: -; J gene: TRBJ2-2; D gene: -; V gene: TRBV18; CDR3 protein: CASSAGTGGTGELFF; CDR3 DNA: TGTGCCAGCTCAGCCGGGACCGGAGGGACCGGGGAGCTGTTTTTT
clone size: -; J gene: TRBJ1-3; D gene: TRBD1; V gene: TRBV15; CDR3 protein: CATSRDDQGENTIYF; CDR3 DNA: TGTGCCACCAGCAGAGATGATCAGGGGGAAAACACCATATATTTT
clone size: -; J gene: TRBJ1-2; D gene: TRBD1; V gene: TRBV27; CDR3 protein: CASSKTGTGGSPGYGYTF; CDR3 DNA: TGTGCCAGCAGTAAAACGGGGACAGGGGGCTCGCCCGGCTATGGCTACACCTTC
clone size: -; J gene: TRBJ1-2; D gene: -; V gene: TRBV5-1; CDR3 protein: CASSYTRSSDRVYGYTF; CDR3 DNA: TGCGCCAGCAGCTACACCCGCTCCTCTGACAGAGTCTATGGCTACACCTTC
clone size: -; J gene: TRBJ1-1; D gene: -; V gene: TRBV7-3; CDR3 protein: CASSLGRTNTEAFF; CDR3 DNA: TGTGCCAGCAGCTTAGGACGGACGAACACTGAAGCTTTCTTT
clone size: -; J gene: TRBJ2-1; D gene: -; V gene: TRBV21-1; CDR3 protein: CASSKTPGRCSYNEQFF; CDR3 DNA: TGTGCCAGCAGCAAAACCCCGGGGCGGTGCTCCTACAATGAGCAGTTCTTC
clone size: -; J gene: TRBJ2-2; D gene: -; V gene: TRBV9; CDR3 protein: CASSVVSSGELFF; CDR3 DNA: TGTGCCAGCAGCGTAGTAAGCTCCGGGGAGCTGTTTTTT
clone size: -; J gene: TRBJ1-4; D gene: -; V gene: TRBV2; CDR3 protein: CASKEAREKLFF; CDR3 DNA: TGTGCCAGCAAAGAGGCGAGAGAAAAACTGTTTTTT
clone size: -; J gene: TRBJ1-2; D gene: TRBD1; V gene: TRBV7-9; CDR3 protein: CASSRDRGAYGYTF; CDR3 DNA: TGTGCCAGCAGCCGGGACAGGGGGGCCTATGGCTACACCTTC
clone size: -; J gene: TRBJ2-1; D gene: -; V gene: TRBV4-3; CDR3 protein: CASSQDRYLDNEQFF; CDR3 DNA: TGCGCCAGCAGCCAAGATCGGTATCTTGACAATGAGCAGTTCTTC
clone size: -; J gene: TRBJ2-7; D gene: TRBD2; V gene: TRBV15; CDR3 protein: CATSSGRAPYEQYF; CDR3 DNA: TGTGCCACCAGCAGCGGGAGGGCCCCCTACGAGCAGTACTTC
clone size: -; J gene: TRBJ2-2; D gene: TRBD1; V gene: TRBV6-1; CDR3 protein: CASSEWDRAGELFF; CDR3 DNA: TGTGCCAGCAGTGAATGGGACAGGGCCGGGGAGCTGTTTTTT
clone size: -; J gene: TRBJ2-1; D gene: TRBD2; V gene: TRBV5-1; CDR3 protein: CASSSGLGANEQFF; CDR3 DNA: TGCGCCAGCAGCTCGGGACTAGGCGCCAATGAGCAGTTCTTC